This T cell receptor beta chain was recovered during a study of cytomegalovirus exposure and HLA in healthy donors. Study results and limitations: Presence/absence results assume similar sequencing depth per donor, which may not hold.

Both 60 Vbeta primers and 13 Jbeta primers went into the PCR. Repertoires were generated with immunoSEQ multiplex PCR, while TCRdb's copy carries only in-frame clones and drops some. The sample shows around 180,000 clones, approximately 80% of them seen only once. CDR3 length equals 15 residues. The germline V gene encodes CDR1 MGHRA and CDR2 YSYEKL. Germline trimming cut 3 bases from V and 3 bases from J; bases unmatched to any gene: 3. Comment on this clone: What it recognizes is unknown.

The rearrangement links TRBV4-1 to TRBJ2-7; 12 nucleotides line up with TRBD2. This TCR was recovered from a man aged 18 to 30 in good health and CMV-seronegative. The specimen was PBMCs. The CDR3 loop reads CASSQLTSGSYEQYF. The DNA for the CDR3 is TGCGCCAGCAGCCAGCTGACTAGCGGGAGCTACGAGCAGTACTTC.